This T cell receptor beta chain was identified in a study of blood T cell repertoires in COVID-19. The repertoire was sequenced with immunoSEQ multiplex PCR; TCRdb's copy has only in-frame clones and lacks some. The sample lists 85,000 to 100,000 clones, 80% to 90% occurring once. The sequence derives from a man at least 80 years old with COVID-19, enrolled during active disease. Sequenced sample: peripheral blood.

CDR3 amino acids: CASSPDRGGNTIYF. In DNA form, the CDR3 reads TGTGCCAGCAGCCCCGACAGGGGGGGAAACACCATATATTTT. The rearrangement joins TRBV5-4 to TRBJ1-3, with 9 bases fitting TRBD1. This CDR3 is 14 amino acids long. Germline assignment: CDR1 SGHNT and CDR2 YYREEE (reference sequence). Losses at the gene ends were 4 bases for V and 4 bases for J; bases not matched to a gene: 3.